This T cell receptor beta chain was captured in a study of CD8 T cells in ankylosing spondylitis. This clonotype was counted a few times. As yet, its antigen is unknown. Germline V CDR1 and CDR2: SGDLS, YYNGEE. Trimming took 0 bases from V and 3 from J, leaving 10 bases between them. The CDR3 loop spans 15 amino acids. Study-level results: Reactive arthritis synovial fluid and blood previously showed some of these motif variants.

MiXCR, run by TCRdb on the 5' RACE reads, gives a single entry per CDR3 protein. The repertoire consists of 150,000 or so distinct CDR3 sequences, with under 35% occurring once and the leading ten covering 6%. This TCR came from a male donor with ankylosing spondylitis. Sequenced input: synovial fluid, either unsorted or a sorted T cell fraction (not recorded which). This chain joins TRBV9 and TRBJ1-3; a weak D match, TRBD1 (5 bases). The CDR3 spells CASSVVGGVGNTIYF. Written as DNA, the CDR3 is TGTGCCAGCAGCGTAGTGGGAGGGGTTGGAAACACCATATATTTT.